These 19 T cell receptor beta chains originate from one sample sequenced in a study of blood T cell repertoires in COVID-19 (dated by TCRdb to about 2020). Library creation used the immunoSEQ multiplex PCR assay. TCRdb provides this immuneACCESS table in a form limited to in-frame rearrangements. Some clones are lacking; in checked studies, under half of them reflect an unresolved V gene, and why the rest are absent is not known. In all, the sample holds some 320,000 clones, and under 95% of those were seen once. The ten largest clones capture around 2.6% of the sample. The specimen was PBMCs or T cells enriched from blood (not recorded which). The source of these receptors is a man aged 55 to 70 who had recovered from COVID-19.

V usage is TRBV3-1 (or the pseudogene TRBV3-2) and J usage is TRBJ1-5, with unresolved D. The CDR3 is 14 residues long. From germline, CDR1 is LGHDT and CDR2 YNNKEL (reference sequence). The V end was cut by 0 bases, the J end by 5 bases, with 8 bases between. The CDR3 sequence: CASSQDLGDQPQHF. In DNA, the CDR3 is TGTGCCAGCAGCCAAGATTTGGGAGATCAGCCCCAGCATTTT.

This rearrangement joins TRBV18 to TRBJ2-4, with D tentatively TRBD2 (6 bases). V was clipped by 0 bases and J by 8 bases, with 14 bases between them. Per germline, CDR1 KGHSH and CDR2 LQKENI. This CDR3 has 15 amino acids. The CDR3 coding sequence is TGTGCCAGCTCACCACCGGCAAGCGGGCGGGACATTCAGTACTTC. Translating it yields CASSPPASGRDIQYF. The entire variable domain, with the rest obtained from reference TRBV18 and TRBJ2-4, is as follows: NAGVMQNPRHLVRRRGQEARLRCSPMKGHSHVYWYRQLPEEGLKFMVYLQKENIIDESGMPKERFSAEFPKEGPSILRIQQVVRGDSAAYFCASSPPASGRDIQYFGAGTRLSVL.

The rearrangement joins TRBV5-4 to TRBJ2-7; D is perhaps TRBD2 (6 bases). V was pared by 5 bases and J by 0 bases, with 9 bases between. CDR1 SGHNT and CDR2 YYREEE come from the germline V gene (reference sequence). The CDR3 runs 13 residues. The CDR3 DNA reads as TGTGCCAGCAGTTCGACTAGCTCCTACGAGCAGTACTTC. This encodes CASSSTSSYEQYF. The whole variable domain, filled in from reference TRBV5-4 and TRBJ2-7, reads ETGVTQSPTHLIKTRGQQVTLRCSSQSGHNTVSWYQQALGQGPQFIFQYYREEENGRGNFPPRFSGLQFPNYSSELNVNALELDDSALYLCASSSTSSYEQYFGPGTRLTVT.

The CDR3 DNA reads TGTGCCAGCAGCCCCTGGGGGGGTGGGGCTAATGAGCAGTTCTTC. The encoded protein is CASSPWGGGANEQFF. The J gene is TRBJ2-1, the V gene TRBV13, with TRBD2 matching over 7 bases. This CDR3 spans 15 amino acids. Germline V gives CDR1 PRHDT, CDR2 FYEKMQ (reference sequence). Losses at the gene ends were 5 bases for V and 7 bases for J; bases not matched to a gene: 11.

The J gene is TRBJ1-1, the V gene TRBV7-2; tentatively, D is TRBD1 (5 bases). The CDR3 has 17 residues. V was cut by 0 bases and J by 5 bases, with 19 bases left in between. Germline-derived CDR1 and CDR2 are SGHTA and FQGNSA. The CDR3 protein is CASSLATDGGWWTEAFF. The CDR3 DNA reads as TGTGCCAGCAGCTTAGCTACCGACGGGGGGTGGTGGACTGAAGCTTTCTTT. The full variable domain, its missing parts supplied by reference TRBV7-2 and TRBJ1-1, is GAGVSQSPSNKVTEKGKDVELRCDPISGHTALYWYRQSLGQGLEFLIYFQGNSAPDKSGLPSDRFSAERTGGSVSTLTIQRTQQEDSAVYLCASSLATDGGWWTEAFFGQGTRLTVV.

This chain joins TRBV2 and TRBJ2-7; D may be TRBD2 (7 bases). This CDR3 has 13 residues. V lost 7 bases and J lost 4, with 14 bases in between. Germline V gives CDR1 SNHLY, CDR2 FYNNEI. In nucleotides, the CDR3 is TGTGCCAGCACGGGGGCGGGGGAGTACGAGCAGTACTTC. Translating gives CASTGAGEYEQYF. Based on the CDR3 plus reference TRBV2 and TRBJ2-7, the full variable domain is EPEVTQTPSHQVTQMGQEVILRCVPISNHLYFYWYRQILGQKVEFLVSFYNNEISEKSEIFDDQFSVERPDGSNFTLKIRSTKLEDSAMYFCASTGAGEYEQYFGPGTRLTVT.

The chain links TRBV5-1 to TRBJ2-5; weak D call: TRBD2 (6 bases). This CDR3 contains 15 residues. V lost 0 bases and J 2 bases, leaving 11 bases between the germline ends. Germline V CDR1 and CDR2: SGHRS, YFSETQ. The CDR3 is CASSLGGGGQETQYF. CDR3 nucleotide sequence: TGCGCCAGCAGCTTGGGTGGGGGAGGTCAAGAGACCCAGTACTTC.

Only a few counts were recorded for this clone. This chain joins TRBV2 and TRBJ1-2, with a possible D match to TRBD1 (5 bases). CDR1 and CDR2 from the germline V gene are SNHLY and FYNNEI. V was cut by 4 bases and J by 4 bases, with 13 bases left in between. CDR3 size: 14 residues. The CDR3 DNA sequence: TGTGCCAGCAGTGGTAGGCAGGGTGGCTATGGCTACACCTTC. Translated: CASSGRQGGYGYTF.

Only one count was recorded for this clone. The CDR3: CATSRGTGGETQYF. CDR3 nucleotide sequence: TGTGCCACCAGCAGAGGGACGGGGGGAGAGACCCAGTACTTC. The chain joins TRBV15 to TRBJ2-5; 7 bases align to TRBD2. The CDR3 runs 14 residues. Looked up from germline, CDR1 is LNHNV and CDR2 is YYDKDF (reference sequence). V trimming: 1 base; J trimming: 4 bases; junction bases outside the gene matches: 3.

This clone was seen more than once but under ten times. The chain carries TRBV24-1 and TRBJ2-7; 8 bases are shared with TRBD1. V shed 4 bases and J 3 bases; nucleotides not matched to a gene: 10. This CDR3 is built from 16 residues. Germline V gene lookup returns CDR1 KGHDR and CDR2 SFDVKD. The CDR3: CATSEKTGAAVYEQYF. The CDR3 DNA reads as TGTGCCACCAGTGAAAAGACAGGGGCCGCGGTCTACGAGCAGTACTTC.

V gene TRBV30 combines with J gene TRBJ1-3, with D uncertain. The V end was cut by 5 bases, the J end by 0 bases, with 5 bases between. The CDR3 runs to 12 residues. The germline CDR1 and CDR2 sequences are GTSNPN and SVGIG (reference sequence). The CDR3 region is CAWGISGNTIYF. The CDR3 DNA follows: TGTGCCTGGGGTATCTCTGGAAACACCATATATTTT. The full variable domain, its missing parts supplied by reference TRBV30 and TRBJ1-3, is SQTIHQWPATLVQPVGSPLSLECTVEGTSNPNLYWYRQAAGRGLQLLFYSVGIGQISSEVPQNLSASRPQDRQFILSSKKLLLSDSGFYLCAWGISGNTIYFGEGSWLTVV.

The chain links TRBV5-6 to TRBJ2-5; 9 bases agree with TRBD1. After removal of 4 bases from V and 2 bases from J, the junction contained 6 bases not matched to a gene. Looked up from germline, CDR1 is SGHDT and CDR2 is YYEEEE. CDR3 length equals 15 residues. The CDR3 loop is CASSPGTGRQETQYF. In nucleotides, the CDR3 is TGTGCCAGCAGCCCAGGGACAGGGCGACAAGAGACCCAGTACTTC.

This chain uses TRBV6-1 with TRBJ2-3; D gene uncertain. Germline V gene sequence: CDR1 MNHNS, CDR2 SASEGT. The germline V and J ends were trimmed by 2 bases and 0 bases, with 12 bases remaining between them. This CDR3 comprises 16 residues. The CDR3 region has the DNA TGTGCCAGCAGTGAATTGGCCTTGACTAGCACAGATACGCAGTATTTT. Translated, it gives CASSELALTSTDTQYF.

This chain links TRBV28 with TRBJ2-4, with D maybe TRBD2 (5 bases). The CDR3 covers 11 residues. V lost 10 bases to trimming and J lost 6 bases, with 10 bases between them. The V gene's germline CDR1 is MDHEN and CDR2 SYDVKM. This chain's CDR3 is CATGNLNIQYF. DNA of the CDR3: TGTGCCACGGGGAATCTAAACATTCAGTACTTC.

The chain combines TRBV19 with TRBJ2-2; TRBD2 might be the D (6 bases). V gave up 4 bases and J gave up 3 bases, with 15 bases separating them. This CDR3 contains 16 residues. Germline CDR1 is LNHDA and CDR2 is SQIVND (reference sequence). This CDR3 reads CASSSLGGRDTGELFF. Here the CDR3 DNA reads TGTGCCAGTAGTAGTCTGGGGGGTAGGGACACCGGGGAGCTGTTTTTT.

This clone was seen once. The same CDR3 arises from other DNA sequences in this sample as well. The rearrangement links TRBV3-1 (or the pseudogene TRBV3-2) to TRBJ1-5; D is ambiguous. Germline CDR1 is LGHDT and CDR2 is YNNKEL (reference sequence). The CDR3 length is 13 residues. Trimming cost V 3 bases and J 1 base, with 4 bases left between them. The CDR3 region is CASSQTSNQPQHF. The CDR3 DNA follows: TGTGCCAGCAGCCAGACAAGCAATCAGCCCCAGCATTTT.

This chain's CDR3 is CASSFTKDRANSPLHF. The CDR3 nucleotides read TGTGCCAGCAGCTTTACGAAGGACAGGGCCAATTCACCCCTCCACTTT. The V call is TRBV12-1, the J call TRBJ1-6; the table's D call TRBD1 went unverified against the DNA. TRBV12-1 is given as a pseudogene. The CDR3 spans 16 residues.

The chain employs TRBV7-9 and TRBJ1-1; TRBD1 aligns across 9 bases. This CDR3 comprises 15 residues. Germline loops: CDR1 SEHNR, CDR2 FQNEAQ (reference sequence). With V trimmed by 1 base and J by 1 base, 1 base remained unmatched. CDR3 sequence reads: CASSLGDRENTEAFF. DNA for the CDR3: TGTGCCAGCAGCTTAGGGGACAGGGAGAACACTGAAGCTTTCTTT.

The chain carries TRBV5-5 and TRBJ2-7; 7 bases agree with TRBD1. J was trimmed by 0 bases and V by 3 bases; bases with no gene match: 3. Germline lookup yields CDR1 SGHKS and CDR2 YYEKEE (reference sequence). The CDR3 is 14 residues long. Here the CDR3 reads CASSYRDSSYEQYF. Written as DNA, the CDR3 is TGTGCCAGCAGCTACCGGGACAGCTCCTACGAGCAGTACTTC.